The clone carrying this T cell receptor (beta chain) was seen just once. Produced via immunoSEQ multiplex PCR; TCRdb's table is partial and in-frame only. The sample carries 90,000 to 100,000 clones, roughly nine tenths recorded once. This specimen comes from a study of OX40 agonist ivuxolimab in advanced cancers. This CDR3 is 13 amino acids long. Trimming removed 5 bases at V and 8 bases at J, with 15 bases between. Germline CDR1 SGHTA, CDR2 FQGNSA. Source: CD4+ or CD8+ T cells sorted from blood, taken in a trial of the OX40 agonist ivuxolimab. The chain uses TRBV7-2 and TRBJ1-2; weak D call: TRBD1 (5 bases). The sequence was obtained from an adult with an advanced solid tumor such as melanoma, head and neck, liver or kidney cancer. The chain's CDR3 is CASSNPSKGGYTF. The CDR3 coding sequence is TGTGCCAGCAGCAACCCATCTAAGGGGGGCTACACCTTC.